This TCR beta chain was found in a study of vaccination and CD4 T cells after COVID-19. For the study at large: SARS-CoV-2 was confirmed by nasal swab PCR; disease was mild in nine, severe in one. Blood was drawn a median roughly 68 days post second dose, range 14 to 241.

General study findings and limits: Data came from relatively few convalescent patients and lacked early post-infection timepoints. The median number of SARS-CoV-2-reactive clonotypes increased from roughly 21 to 40, a change that did not reach significance.

A single record per CDR3 protein comes from TCRdb applying MiXCR to the PCR reads. This table has about 22,000 distinct CDR3 sequences, under 60% appearing once. This clonotype was counted a few times. Its matching antigen is unknown. The CDR3 extends over 16 amino acids. V was pared by 0 bases and J by 8 bases, with 14 bases between. The germline CDR1 and CDR2 sequences are SGHVS and FNYEAQ. The clonotype comes from a human donor who had recovered from COVID-19. The genes are TRBV7-6 and TRBJ1-6; D is possibly TRBD1 (5 bases). Sequenced here: CD4+ T cells from blood, sampled before SARS-CoV-2 vaccination. The CDR3 sequence is CASSLARRGGYSPLHF. The CDR3 region has the DNA TGTGCCAGCAGCTTAGCGAGGCGGGGCGGGTATTCACCCCTCCACTTT.